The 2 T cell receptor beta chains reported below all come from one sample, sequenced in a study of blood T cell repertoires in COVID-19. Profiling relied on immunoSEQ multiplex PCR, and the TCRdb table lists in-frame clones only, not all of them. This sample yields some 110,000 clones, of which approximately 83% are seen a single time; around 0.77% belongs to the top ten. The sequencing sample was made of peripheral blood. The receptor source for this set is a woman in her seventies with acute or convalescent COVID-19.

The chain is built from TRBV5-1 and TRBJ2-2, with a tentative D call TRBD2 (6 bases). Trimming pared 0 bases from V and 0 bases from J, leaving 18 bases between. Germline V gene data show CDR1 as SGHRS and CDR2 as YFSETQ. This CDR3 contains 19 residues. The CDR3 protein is CASSLEAGVRTTNTGELFF. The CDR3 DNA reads TGCGCCAGCAGCTTGGAAGCGGGCGTACGGACTACGAACACCGGGGAGCTGTTTTTT.

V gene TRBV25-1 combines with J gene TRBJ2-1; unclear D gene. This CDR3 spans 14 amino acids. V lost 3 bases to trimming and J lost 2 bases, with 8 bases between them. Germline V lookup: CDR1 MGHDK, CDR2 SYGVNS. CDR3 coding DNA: TGTGCCAGCAGTGAGGAAGCGCCCTACAATGAGCAGTTCTTC. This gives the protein CASSEEAPYNEQFF.